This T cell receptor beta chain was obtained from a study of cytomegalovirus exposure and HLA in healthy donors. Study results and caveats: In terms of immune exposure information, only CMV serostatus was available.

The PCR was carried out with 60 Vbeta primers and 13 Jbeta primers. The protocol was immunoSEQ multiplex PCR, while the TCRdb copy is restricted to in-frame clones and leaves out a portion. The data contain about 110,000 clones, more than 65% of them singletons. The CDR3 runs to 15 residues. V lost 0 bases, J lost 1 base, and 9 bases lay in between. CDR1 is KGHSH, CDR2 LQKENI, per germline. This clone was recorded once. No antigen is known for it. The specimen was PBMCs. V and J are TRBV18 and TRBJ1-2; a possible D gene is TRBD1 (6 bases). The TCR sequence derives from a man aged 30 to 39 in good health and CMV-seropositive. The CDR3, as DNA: TGTGCCAGCTCACCACCGGGGGCCGGTAACTATGGCTACACCTTC. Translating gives CASSPPGAGNYGYTF.